One and the same sample provided the 19 T cell receptor beta chains below, sequenced in a study of blood T cells in healthy people across ages. Primers used in a second PCR of about 6 to 11 cycles were a sample-barcoded 5' primer and a J-beta primer mix. Each CDR3 protein gets one entry after TCRdb re-called the 5' RACE reads with MiXCR. This table holds 1,300,000 or so distinct CDR3 sequences, 59% found once. Input material: blood. The receptors were sampled from a man aged 18-30 years in good health.

The chain has TRBV5-1 and TRBJ1-6; D gene ambiguous. From germline, CDR1 is SGHRS and CDR2 YFSETQ. The CDR3 sequence is 15 residues long. Trimming removed 5 bases at V and 7 bases at J, with 16 bases between. In DNA, the CDR3 is TGCGCCAGCAGTCTCGGAATCTCTGGGAATTCACCCCTCCACTTT. This gives the protein CASSLGISGNSPLHF.

The J gene is TRBJ2-7, the V gene TRBV6-2 or TRBV6-3, with TRBD1 identical over 8 bases. Germline assignment: CDR1 MNHEY and CDR2 SVGEGT. There are 18 residues in the CDR3. V trimming: 2 bases; J trimming: 2 bases; junction bases outside the gene matches: 14. The DNA for the CDR3 is TGTGCCAGCAGTTACAGCGGACAGGGCCGGCGGGTTACCTACGAGCAGTACTTC. Translation gives CASSYSGQGRRVTYEQYF.

A single count supports this clonotype. CDR3: CASGWTSGGSDTQYF. The CDR3 DNA reads TGTGCCAGCGGATGGACTAGCGGAGGGTCTGATACGCAGTATTTT. The V and J genes are TRBV2 and TRBJ2-3, with TRBD2 matching 10 bases. The CDR3 has 15 amino acids. From germline, CDR1 is SNHLY and CDR2 FYNNEI. With V trimmed by 8 bases and J by 6 bases, 11 bases remained unmatched.

CDR3 loop: CASSLGVGGSTDTQYF. The CDR3 bases are TGCGCCAGCAGCTTGGGTGTTGGGGGAAGCACAGATACGCAGTATTTT. V gene TRBV5-1 combines with J gene TRBJ2-3; the D gene could be TRBD1 or TRBD2 (5 bases each). V lost 0 bases, J lost 0 bases, and 11 bases lay in between. The CDR3 loop spans 16 amino acids. Per the germline V gene, CDR1 is SGHRS and CDR2 is YFSETQ.

V usage is TRBV20-1 and J usage is TRBJ2-3; 8 bases agree with TRBD2. Trimming took 3 bases from V and 2 from J; bases not matched to a gene: 13. The CDR3 has 17 amino acids. Per the germline V gene, CDR1 is DFQATT and CDR2 is SNEGSKA (reference sequence). The CDR3 region is CSASYQAGAQPTDTQYF. DNA for the CDR3: TGCAGTGCTAGTTATCAAGCGGGGGCCCAACCCACAGATACGCAGTATTTT.

V gene TRBV6-1 combines with J gene TRBJ2-7; D not certain. This CDR3 has 16 residues. The V end was cut by 7 bases, the J end by 2 bases, with 21 bases between. Germline V CDR1 and CDR2: MNHNS, SASEGT. Here the CDR3 DNA reads TGTGCCAGCACCCAACCTGGCTCCCAAGGACCCTACGAGCAGTACTTC. Its translation: CASTQPGSQGPYEQYF.

This clonotype was seen only a few times. This chain joins TRBV6-5 and TRBJ1-2; D may be TRBD1 (6 bases). Germline CDR1 MNHEY, CDR2 SVGAGI. CDR3 length equals 11 residues. The V gene lost 9 bases and the J gene lost 4 bases, with 9 bases spanning the gap. Here the CDR3 DNA reads TGTGCCAGTGGACAGAGCTATGGCTACACCTTC. Translating gives CASGQSYGYTF.

The chain carries TRBV7-9 and TRBJ2-2; D is perhaps TRBD1 (6 bases). The CDR3 consists of 14 residues. Trimming removed 9 bases at V and 0 bases at J, with 11 bases between. CDR1 SEHNR and CDR2 FQNEAQ come from the germline V gene (reference sequence). As DNA, the CDR3 is TGTGCCAGTGGACAGAACCCGAACACCGGGGAGCTGTTTTTT. This encodes CASGQNPNTGELFF.

The genes are TRBV15 and TRBJ2-1, with no clear D. Trimming shortened V by 1 base and J by 8 bases, and 6 bases separated the two germline ends. The CDR3 runs to 12 residues. Germline values: CDR1 LNHNV, CDR2 YYDKDF (reference sequence). CDR3: CATSRVGYEQFF. The CDR3 DNA reads as TGTGCCACCAGCAGAGTCGGGTATGAGCAGTTCTTC.

This chain connects TRBV20-1 to TRBJ2-4, with D perhaps matching TRBD2 (6 bases). V shed 4 bases and J shed 10 bases, with 11 bases lying between them. Germline CDR1 reads DFQATT; CDR2 reads SNEGSKA (reference sequence). The CDR3 is 11 amino acids. As DNA, the CDR3 is TGCAGTGCTATCGGCGGGGTGATTCAGTACTTC. Translating it yields CSAIGGVIQYF.

The chain uses TRBV5-1 and TRBJ2-1, with D unclear. CDR3 size: 13 residues. CDR1 and CDR2 from the germline V gene are SGHRS and YFSETQ. V lost 0 bases, J lost 10 bases, and 11 bases lay in between. CDR3 sequence (DNA): TGCGCCAGCAGCTTGGGCGTGGAACGGGAGCAGTTCTTC. Translation gives CASSLGVEREQFF.

The V and J genes are TRBV3-1 and TRBJ2-1; D gene ambiguous. Germline-derived CDR1 and CDR2 are LGHDT and YNNKEL (reference sequence). This CDR3 contains 17 residues. V gave up 0 bases and J gave up 10 bases, with 22 bases separating them. The CDR3 is CASSQDYYRAPEKEQFF. In DNA form, the CDR3 reads TGTGCCAGCAGCCAAGATTATTATCGGGCCCCCGAGAAGGAGCAGTTCTTC.

This sequence joins TRBV5-6 and TRBJ1-1, with a possible D match to TRBD1 (5 bases). The CDR3 is 16 amino acids. In germline, CDR1 is SGHDT, CDR2 YYEEEE. V was pared by 5 bases and J by 3 bases, with 20 bases between. In nucleotides, the CDR3 is TGTGCCAGCAGGCCAGGGCCGGGAAGGGGTCACACTGAAGCTTTCTTT. Protein product: CASRPGPGRGHTEAFF.

The rearrangement uses TRBV9 and TRBJ1-2, with 7 bases fitting TRBD1. Germline V gives CDR1 SGDLS, CDR2 YYNGEE. The V segment lost 1 base and the J segment 8 bases; nucleotides outside the gene matches: 11. The CDR3 has 15 residues. The DNA for the CDR3 is TGTGCCAGCAGCGTACTGCGAGGGGGCGCAGGAGGCTACACCTTC. This encodes CASSVLRGGAGGYTF.

The V call is TRBV7-6, the J call TRBJ1-2; a weak D match, TRBD1 (6 bases). Germline CDR1 is SGHVS and CDR2 is FNYEAQ. Trimming took off 5 bases at V and 0 bases at J, with 16 bases between the two ends. CDR3 length: 16 amino acids. The CDR3 nucleotides read TGTGCCAGCAGCCCGGGACAAGGGCCGCCTAACTATGGCTACACCTTC. This gives the protein CASSPGQGPPNYGYTF.

The rearrangement links TRBV4-2 to TRBJ2-2; possibly TRBD1 for D (6 bases). The CDR3 is made up of 14 amino acids. V was cut by 6 bases and J by 3 bases, with 11 bases left in between. Germline CDR1 and CDR2: LGHNA and YNFKEQ. The CDR3 DNA is TGTGCCAGCAGGGGCAGGGGCGACACCGGGGAGCTGTTTTTT. This sequence encodes CASRGRGDTGELFF.

This clonotype was counted a few times. The rearrangement links TRBV7-2 to TRBJ1-5; TRBD1 agrees at 7 bases. This CDR3 comprises 14 residues. Trimming removed 2 bases from V and 7 bases from J; junction bases left unmatched: 5. CDR1 and CDR2 from the germline V gene are SGHTA and FQGNSA. The CDR3 nucleotides are TGTGCCAGCAGCTTAAAGGGGGCAGAACAGCCCCAGCATTTT. The encoded protein is CASSLKGAEQPQHF. Full variable domain (rest looked up from reference TRBV7-2 and TRBJ1-5): GAGVSQSPSNKVTEKGKDVELRCDPISGHTALYWYRQSLGQGLEFLIYFQGNSAPDKSGLPSDRFSAERTGGSVSTLTIQRTQQEDSAVYLCASSLKGAEQPQHFGDGTRLSIL.

The chain employs TRBV27 and TRBJ1-2, with 7 bases that match TRBD1. The germline V gene has CDR1 MNHEY and CDR2 SMNVEV (reference sequence). The length of the CDR3 is 12 residues. V dropped 3 bases and J dropped 10; count of bases not matched to a gene: 5. This CDR3 reads CASSFGGGDYTF. CDR3 in DNA: TGTGCCAGCAGTTTTGGAGGGGGCGACTACACCTTC.

This clonotype was found a few times. CDR3 sequence (DNA): TGTGCCAGCAGCTGGACAGGGCAAAACATTCAGTACTTC. Residues: CASSWTGQNIQYF. The chain carries TRBV7-2 and TRBJ2-4; 8 positions match TRBD1. The CDR3 sequence is 13 residues long. CDR1 and CDR2 from the germline V gene are SGHTA and FQGNSA. V gave up 4 bases and J gave up 5 bases; unmatched junction bases: 1.